The 14 T cell receptor beta chains below were found in one sample sequenced in a study of CD8+CD57+ T cells in acquired aplastic anemia. TCR beta VDJ and CDR3 profiling used genomic DNA as template. TCRdb processed the reads anew with MiXCR; each CDR3 protein has one entry. The sample contains around 200,000 distinct CDR3 sequences, 60% to 80% of which appear only once. By flow cytometry, patients selected for sequencing had shown an expansion of CD8+CD57+ cells. The sample consisted of sorted CD4+, CD8+, or CD8+CD57+ T cells (not recorded which) from PBMCs. These receptors were taken from a human donor with aplastic anemia.

Comment on this clonotype: One end of the junction varies from germline; a read error may be responsible. This chain links TRBV10-3 with TRBJ1-2; maybe TRBD1 (6 bases). Germline-derived CDR1 and CDR2 are ENHRY and SYGVKD. CDR3 length equals 13 residues. The CDR3 loop reads CASSSTGSYGYTF. For the CDR3, the DNA is TGTGCCAGCAGTTCCACAGGGTCGTATGGCTACACCTTC.

This clonotype was observed a handful of times. The chain joins TRBV7-9 to TRBJ2-7, with 12 bases fitting TRBD1. Germline V CDR1 and CDR2: SEHNR, FQNEAQ (reference sequence). This CDR3 has 19 residues. V shed 4 bases and J 4 bases; nucleotides not matched to a gene: 17. The CDR3 protein is CASSSPGQGAIRAMYEQYF. CDR3 coding DNA: TGTGCCAGCAGCTCACCGGGACAGGGGGCAATACGGGCTATGTACGAGCAGTACTTC.

This clonotype was seen at least ten times. The chain joins TRBV2 to TRBJ1-4; D is uncertain. Trimming pared 1 base from V and 0 bases from J, leaving 12 bases between. CDR3 length: 17 residues. Per the germline V gene, CDR1 is SNHLY and CDR2 is FYNNEI. CDR3 sequence reads: CASSEELTLATNEKLFF. The CDR3, as DNA: TGTGCCAGCAGTGAAGAGTTAACCCTTGCAACTAATGAAAAACTGTTTTTT.

This chain joins TRBV7-8 and TRBJ2-5; a possible D gene is TRBD2 (6 bases). V lost 1 base, J lost 8 bases, and 14 bases lay in between. The V gene's germline CDR1 is SGHVS and CDR2 FQNEAQ. The CDR3 loop spans 14 amino acids. This CDR3 reads CASSLEGAAGTQYF. CDR3 nucleotides: TGTGCCAGCAGCTTAGAAGGGGCCGCGGGAACCCAGTACTTC.

The chain joins TRBV5-1 to TRBJ2-7; D call uncertain. Between the trimmed V and J ends, which lost 4 bases and 3 bases, there was a span of 14 bases. CDR3 size: 14 residues. From germline, CDR1 is SGHRS and CDR2 YFSETQ. In DNA, the CDR3 is TGCGCCAGCAGCCTCGGACGGAAAGACTACGAGCAGTACTTC. This gives the protein CASSLGRKDYEQYF.

The chain links TRBV5-1 to TRBJ2-3, with unresolved D. Germline V gene sequence: CDR1 SGHRS, CDR2 YFSETQ. Trimming shortened V by 0 bases and J by 5 bases, and 13 bases separated the two germline ends. The CDR3 extends over 15 amino acids. In DNA, the CDR3 is TGCGCCAGCAGCTTGGTCACGGCCTTGCAAGATACGCAGTATTTT. Translation: CASSLVTALQDTQYF.

V is TRBV11-2 and J is TRBJ2-3; D may correspond to TRBD1 or TRBD2 (5 bases each). There are 14 residues in the CDR3. The V end was cut by 3 bases, the J end by 4 bases, with 11 bases between. Germline V gene sequence: CDR1 SGHAT, CDR2 FQNNGV. DNA of the CDR3: TGTGCCAGCAGCTTTGAGGGGAACGCAGATACGCAGTATTTT. Translation gives CASSFEGNADTQYF.

V gene TRBV20-1 combines with J gene TRBJ2-1; perhaps TRBD2 as D (5 bases). V lost 1 base and J 7 bases, leaving 11 bases between the germline ends. The CDR3 totals 13 residues. Germline assignment: CDR1 DFQATT and CDR2 SNEGSKA (reference sequence). CDR3 coding DNA: TGCAGTGCTAGAGTGGCTAGCAGGAATGAGCAGTTCTTC. It specifies CSARVASRNEQFF.

The V call is TRBV20-1, the J call TRBJ2-2; 7 nucleotides line up with TRBD2. This CDR3 has 16 residues. CDR1 and CDR2 (germline): DFQATT, SNEGSKA (reference sequence). The V and J ends lost 2 bases and 3 bases, in that order; junction bases with no gene match: 9. CDR3 sequence reads: CSARPSGIAHTGELFF. In DNA form, the CDR3 reads TGCAGTGCTAGACCCAGCGGGATTGCTCACACCGGGGAGCTGTTTTTT.

This clonotype was found once. V is TRBV7-8 and J is TRBJ1-2; 7 bases match TRBD1. V trimming: 2 bases; J trimming: 5 bases; junction bases outside the gene matches: 14. CDR3 length: 17 residues. Looked up from germline, CDR1 is SGHVS and CDR2 is FQNEAQ. In DNA form, the CDR3 reads TGTGCCAGCAGCTTAAGGGTCCGCCAGGGGGGTAGTTATGGCTACACCTTC. Protein sequence: CASSLRVRQGGSYGYTF.

This clonotype was counted between two and nine times. The chain couples TRBV20-1 to TRBJ2-7; perhaps TRBD1 as D (6 bases). The germline V gene has CDR1 DFQATT and CDR2 SNEGSKA (reference sequence). Trimming shortened V by 3 bases and J by 2 bases, and 8 bases separated the two germline ends. The CDR3 contains 12 residues. CDR3 nucleotide sequence: TGCAGTGCTAGGGACAGTGCCTACGAGCAGTACTTC. Translation: CSARDSAYEQYF.

This clonotype was observed a single time. The chain combines TRBV12-3 or TRBV12-4 with TRBJ2-7; unclear D gene. CDR3 size: 14 residues. Trimming cost V 1 base and J 8 bases, with 15 bases left between them. In DNA form, the CDR3 reads TGTGCCAGCAGTTTAGATGGAACCCCTACGCAGCAGTACTTC. Translating gives CASSLDGTPTQQYF.

This clonotype has just a few counts. V gene TRBV20-1 combines with J gene TRBJ1-3; D call uncertain. The CDR3 is 14 residues long. CDR1 and CDR2 (germline): DFQATT, SNEGSKA (reference sequence). V was shortened by 3 bases and J by 2 bases, with 11 bases between the two germline ends. CDR3 sequence: CSASTSGAGNTIYF. CDR3 bases: TGCAGTGCTAGTACGTCGGGAGCTGGAAACACCATATATTTT.

This clonotype was seen at least ten times. The chain joins TRBV5-1 to TRBJ2-7; either TRBD1 or TRBD2 may fit D (5 bases each). Germline V gene lookup returns CDR1 SGHRS and CDR2 YFSETQ. Trimming pared 1 base from V and 0 bases from J, leaving 11 bases between. The CDR3 contains 15 residues. DNA for the CDR3: TGCGCCAGCAGCTTGCTGGGGACCTACTCCTACGAGCAGTACTTC. This translates into CASSLLGTYSYEQYF.